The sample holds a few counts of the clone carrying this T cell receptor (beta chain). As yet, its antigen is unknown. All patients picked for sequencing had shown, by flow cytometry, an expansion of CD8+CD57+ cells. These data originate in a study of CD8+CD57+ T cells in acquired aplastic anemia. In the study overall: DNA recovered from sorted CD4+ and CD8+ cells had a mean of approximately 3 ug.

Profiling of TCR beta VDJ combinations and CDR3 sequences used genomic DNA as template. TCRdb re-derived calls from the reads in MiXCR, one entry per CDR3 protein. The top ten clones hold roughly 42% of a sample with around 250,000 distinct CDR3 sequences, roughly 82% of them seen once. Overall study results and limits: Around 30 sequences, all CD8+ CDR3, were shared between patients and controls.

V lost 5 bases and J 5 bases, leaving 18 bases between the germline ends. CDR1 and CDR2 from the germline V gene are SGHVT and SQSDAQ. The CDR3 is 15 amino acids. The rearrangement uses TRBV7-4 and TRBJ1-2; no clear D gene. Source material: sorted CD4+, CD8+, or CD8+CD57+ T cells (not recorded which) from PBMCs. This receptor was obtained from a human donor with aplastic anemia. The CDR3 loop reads CASSPDDGIVYGYTF. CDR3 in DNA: TGTGCCAGCAGCCCCGATGATGGGATCGTATATGGCTACACCTTC.